The sequence of this T cell receptor beta chain was determined in a study of regulatory T cells in long-lasting Graves disease. Study as a whole: Positive TSH receptor antibodies alongside over 5 years of antithyroid drugs were what marked Graves' disease as persistent.

Specified time point: persistent/refractory GD, antithyroid drugs over 5 years with positive TRAb. Researchers made the TCR library from RNA that was extracted from PBMCs. For TCR beta, libraries came from iRepertoire HTBI primers and Arm-PCR of CDR3 regions. TCRdb reanalysed the multiplex PCR reads using MiXCR and keeps one entry per CDR3 protein. The sample consists of about 400,000 distinct CDR3 sequences, around 21% of them appearing once. Overall study results and limits: Persistent patients shared more public clonotypes (about 3,000) than newly diagnosed patients (966).

V shed 0 bases, J shed 5 bases, and the junction held 7 bases outside the gene matches. Germline V lookup: CDR1 GTSNPN, CDR2 SVGIG (reference sequence). The CDR3 runs to 16 residues. This clonotype appeared a few times. Its antigen is unknown. The sample in question was peripheral blood mononuclear cells (PBMCs), obtained when the disease was refractory, from a patient treated with antithyroid drugs. The rearrangement joins TRBV30 to TRBJ2-1; 10 positions agree with TRBD2. The receptor's source is a female donor with Graves disease. This CDR3 is CAWSVSRTSGDNEQFF. The CDR3 DNA reads as TGTGCCTGGAGTGTCTCAAGGACTAGCGGAGACAATGAGCAGTTCTTC.